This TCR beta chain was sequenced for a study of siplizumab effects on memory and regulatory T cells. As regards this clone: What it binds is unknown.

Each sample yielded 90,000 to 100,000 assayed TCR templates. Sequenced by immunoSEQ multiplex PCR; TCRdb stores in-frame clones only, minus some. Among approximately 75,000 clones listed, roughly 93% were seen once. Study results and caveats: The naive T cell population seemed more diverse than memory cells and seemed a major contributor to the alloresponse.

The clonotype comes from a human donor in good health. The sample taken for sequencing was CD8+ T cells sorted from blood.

The CDR3 region is CASSWDSYEQYF. Written as DNA, the CDR3 is TGTGCCAGCAGCTGGGACAGTTACGAGCAGTACTTC. This chain joins TRBV5-5 and TRBJ2-7; 7 nucleotides line up with TRBD1. After removal of 3 bases from V and 4 bases from J, the junction contained 1 base not matched to a gene. Germline CDR1 and CDR2: SGHKS and YYEKEE (reference sequence). There are 12 residues in the CDR3.